Listed below are T cell receptor beta chains from one sample, sequenced in a study of shared clonotypes between healthy human individuals. TCRdb's copy holds only in-frame clones and misses some; the assay was immunoSEQ multiplex PCR. Of 760,000 or so clones listed, 96% are singletons. The sample was naive CD8+ T cells sorted from blood. The source of these receptors is a man aged 25-45 years in good health. CDR3s leave out the opening cysteine and the closing phenylalanine or tryptophan. D genes are given only for firm matches.

D	V	CDR3
-	TRBV5-8	ASSQDGLIYVYEQY
-	TRBV6-4	ASSDSDRGFRNEQF
-	TRBV9	ASSVMDTPYEQY
-	TRBV28	ASRAVSYEQY
TRBD1	TRBV7-9	ASSFRDRLETQY
TRBD1	TRBV27	ASSIWTGDMNTEAF
-	TRBV27	ASRTRGYEQF
TRBD2	TRBV9	ASSVGASGREPGADTQY
TRBD1	TRBV29-1	SVEERGRGRETQY
TRBD1	TRBV7-8	ASTQPQTTGIQETQY
TRBD1	TRBV7-9	ASSLTGTGNHEQY
TRBD2	TRBV19	ASSTSLAGTYEQY
TRBD1	TRBV27	ASSSGVGDRIYGYT
-	TRBV4-1	ASSQNPGMGYEQY
-	TRBV29-1	SAHRVGGTNEQF
-	TRBV13	ASSQTDTQY
TRBD2	TRBV6-5	ASSYSVTGGGYEQY
TRBD1	TRBV7-9	ASSLPPPTGVSFTDTQY
TRBD2	TRBV5-4	ASTPTSGTFREQF
-	TRBV29-1	SVVLTGEGDEQF
TRBD2	TRBV28	ASSLLAGGSQETQY
TRBD1	TRBV5-1	ASSPITGGMAMGVSNTGELF
-	TRBV21-1	ASSKALGGSYEQY
-	TRBV29-1	SVEGTTTTSSYNEQF
-	TRBV5-5	ASSQPPANTIY
-	TRBV9	ASTKGSEPKLGRTGELF
TRBD2	TRBV15	ATSNGAGGPYEQY
TRBD2	TRBV6-5	ASSGLAGVFNEQF
TRBD2	TRBV9	ASSIAGGPYEQY
-	TRBV4-3	ASSQDFLGEIPYEQY
TRBD2	TRBV11-2	ASSSTSGNAYEQY
-	TRBV13	ASSLWQDFHEQY
-	TRBV29-1	SVVPSASYEQY
TRBD2	TRBV2	ASRNERGSSTDTQY
-	TRBV12-5	ASGPGFGELF
TRBD1	TRBV25-1	ASSELGQGENIQY
TRBD2	TRBV7-9	ASSSPGLAYNEQF
TRBD2	TRBV27	ASSFPGRDEQY
-	TRBV5-1	ASSVAPAYEQY
-	TRBV29-1	SVEDPQGTYEQY
TRBD1	TRBV2	ASSRRGHSPLYEQY
-	TRBV7-8	ASSRPDGLNLWV
-	TRBV27	ASSLGTQETQY
-	TRBV7-8	ASSLEGSGTYEQY
-	TRBV7-9	ASSIPAGYEQY
-	TRBV5-5	ASSATGHSYEQY
TRBD2	TRBV5-1	ASSGISTSGTLKADTQY
-	TRBV5-1	ASSPDLPGPPHNEQF
-	TRBV27	ASSSNPSYEQY